This T cell receptor beta chain was observed in a study of Graves' ophthalmopathy and Graves' hyperthyroidism. In this sample, this clonotype turned up many times. Hyperthyroidism patients were newly diagnosed, ill under 2 months, and aged 18 to 65 years. In this cohort, patients with other autoimmune diseases, uncontrolled infections, pregnancy or lactation were excluded. Orbital computed tomography and thyroid ultrasound, along with TRAb, serum thyroxine and clinical symptoms, underpinned diagnosis. The authors used Ficoll-Paque density gradient centrifugation to separate PBMCs. The input was approximately 10 ml of fresh peripheral blood. Amplification from RNA transcripts yielded the TCR beta CDR3 regions. Second-round multiplex PCR came after first-round RT-PCR with HTBI primers. From the multiplex PCR reads, TCRdb called clonotypes with MiXCR, one entry per CDR3 protein. The data contain 500,000 to 700,000 distinct CDR3 sequences, about a fifth of them singletons.

Trimming removed 3 bases from V and 4 bases from J, with 7 bases in between. CDR1 is DFQATT and CDR2 is SNEGSKA in the germline V gene (reference sequence). CDR3 length: 13 amino acids. The genes are TRBV20-1 and TRBJ1-6; D is unresolved. The sample was peripheral blood. The TCR sequence derives from a woman under 30 with stable Graves' hyperthyroidism. Some clones in this sample may be carry-over from other donors' samples. The CDR3 protein is CSASRQYNSPLHF. The CDR3 DNA follows: TGCAGTGCTAGTCGGCAGTATAATTCACCCCTCCACTTT.